This TCR beta chain was captured by sequencing in a study of OX40 agonist ivuxolimab in advanced cancers. Study at large: As their treatment, patients were administered ivuxolimab, an agonistic anti-OX40 (CD134) antibody. Patients were dosed intravenously with ivuxolimab at 0.01 to 10 mg/kg every 2 weeks.

The CDR3 spans 15 residues. Germline CDR1 reads SGHRS; CDR2 reads YFSETQ. Comment on this clone: The target antigen is unknown.

TCRdb keeps only in-frame clones here, not all; method: immunoSEQ multiplex PCR. Among more than 80,000 clones listed, over 75% were seen once. Whole-study findings and limits: With doses of 0.1 to 3.0 mg/kg, CD4+ and CD8+ blood T cells had undergone clonal expansion by week 6. CD8+ T cells averaged more expanded clones than CD4+.

The receptor's source is an adult with an advanced solid tumor such as melanoma, head and neck, liver or kidney cancer. The sample in question was CD4+ or CD8+ T cells sorted from blood, obtained in a trial of the OX40 agonist ivuxolimab. The V gene is TRBV5-1, the J gene TRBJ2-5; TRBD2 agrees at 11 bases. The last part of the DNA fits TRBJ2-7 better; the J call may be wrong. CDR3 coding DNA: TGCGCCAGCAGCTCCGGGACTAGCGGTCCCTACGAGCAGTACTTC. This codes for CASSSGTSGPYEQYF.